This T cell receptor (beta chain) appears in the sequencing data of a study of robustness of blood B and T cell sequencing. Details on this clonotype: No antigen is known for it.

cDNA was made with a 5' template-switch oligo adding a universal priming site. A 12-nucleotide random UMI in the template-switch oligo labeled every cDNA molecule. MiXCR, applied by TCRdb to the PCR reads, yields one record per CDR3 protein. The sample has roughly 1,100 distinct CDR3 sequences, about 66% seen once. mRNA, not genomic DNA, served as the source for TCR beta repertoires. RNA came from unsorted buffy coat leukocytes. J lost 9 bases, V lost 5 bases, and 8 bases had no gene match. Germline CDR1 is SGHVS and CDR2 is FNYEAQ. The CDR3 spans 14 residues. The study, taken as a whole, reports: Every 10 ml sample contained the pooled top 1,000 TCRbeta clonotypes. Combining 3 or 4 tubes (roughly 29-45 ml blood) nearly saturated top 10,000 coverage. Pooling tubes did not improve overlap of rare TCRbeta clonotypes.

The V gene is TRBV7-6, the J gene TRBJ2-7; 12 bases align to TRBD2. The source of this sequence is a human donor in good health. Sequences were obtained from peripheral blood. The CDR3 DNA follows: TGTGCCAGCAGCCCCTGGACTAGCGGGGAGAGGCAGTACTTC. This sequence encodes CASSPWTSGERQYF.